The next 26 T cell receptor beta chains were all read from a single sample in a study of T-cell reconstitution after alpha-beta-depleted transplantation in children. Preparing the TCRbeta library involved the use of unique molecular identifiers. TCRdb analysed the PCR reads with MiXCR anew, one entry per CDR3 protein. The sample has 360,000 or so distinct CDR3 sequences, 20% seen once. Sequenced material: PBMCs from the stem cell graft donor, taken from the stem cell graft. All receptors derive from a human donor who donated a stem cell graft to a child with acute myeloid leukemia.

The V call is TRBV20-1, the J call TRBJ2-2, with TRBD1 matching 9 bases. With V trimmed by 6 bases and J by 5 bases, 7 bases remained unmatched. This CDR3 has 14 amino acids. Germline V lookup: CDR1 DFQATT, CDR2 SNEGSKA (reference sequence). The CDR3 nucleotides are TGCAGTGCCCTACGACAGGGGGGGACCGGGGAGCTGTTTTTT. Translated, it gives CSALRQGGTGELFF.

This clonotype was seen more than once but under ten times. This rearrangement joins TRBV20-1 to TRBJ2-1; 11 nucleotides match TRBD2. The CDR3 is 14 residues long. V lost 6 bases to trimming and J lost 7 bases; unmatched junction nucleotides: 8. The V gene's germline CDR1 is DFQATT and CDR2 SNEGSKA (reference sequence). The CDR3, as DNA: TGCAGTGCCCCGGCGGTAGCGGGAGGGAATGAGCAGTTCTTC. Protein product: CSAPAVAGGNEQFF.

This clonotype was picked up a small number of times. The chain couples TRBV7-3 to TRBJ2-1; the match to TRBD1 covers 7 bases. The trim removed 0 bases at V and 0 bases at J, leaving 5 bases unmatched. The CDR3 is made up of 17 amino acids. The germline V gene has CDR1 SGHTA and CDR2 FQGTGA. The CDR3 spells CASSLTFDRVSYNEQFF. CDR3 DNA sequence: TGTGCCAGCAGCTTAACCTTCGACAGGGTCTCCTACAATGAGCAGTTCTTC.

V is TRBV12-3 or TRBV12-4 and J is TRBJ2-2, with 7 bases aligning to TRBD1. V was pared by 8 bases and J by 3 bases, with 12 bases of the junction left unmatched. The CDR3 consists of 16 residues. CDR3 region: CASRHRWTGHTGELFF. CDR3 nucleotides: TGTGCCAGCCGTCATCGGTGGACAGGCCACACCGGGGAGCTGTTTTTT.

The CDR3, as DNA: TGTGCCAGCAGTGAATATTTCCCGACCGAGACTAGCACAGATACGCAGTATTTT. Translated: CASSEYFPTETSTDTQYF. The J gene is TRBJ2-3, the V gene TRBV25-1; no firm D call. The V end was cut by 0 bases, the J end by 0 bases, with 16 bases between. Germline V gene sequence: CDR1 MGHDK, CDR2 SYGVNS. The CDR3 has 18 amino acids.

The rearrangement uses TRBV25-1 and TRBJ2-5; 7 positions agree with TRBD1. J was trimmed by 4 bases and V by 6 bases; bases with no gene match: 5. Germline V gives CDR1 MGHDK, CDR2 SYGVNS. The CDR3 runs 13 residues. CDR3 protein: CASRPNRGETQYF. For the CDR3, the DNA is TGTGCCAGCAGGCCTAACAGGGGAGAGACCCAGTACTTC. Filled out from reference TRBV25-1 and TRBJ2-5, the complete variable domain reads EADIYQTPRYLVIGTGKKITLECSQTMGHDKMYWYQQDPGMELHLIHYSYGVNSTEKGDLSSESTVSRIRTEHFPLTLESARPSHTSQYLCASRPNRGETQYFGPGTRLLVL.

The chain has TRBV6-5 and TRBJ2-3; D ambiguous. This CDR3 has 15 amino acids. V was pared by 2 bases and J by 0 bases, with 9 bases between. Germline V gives CDR1 MNHEY, CDR2 SVGAGI. CDR3 protein: CASSYPDKSTDTQYF. CDR3 sequence (DNA): TGTGCCAGCAGTTACCCAGACAAGAGCACAGATACGCAGTATTTT.

Only a few counts were recorded for this clonotype. The rearrangement uses TRBV7-2 and TRBJ2-4, with TRBD2 identical over 11 bases. V dropped 2 bases and J dropped 9; count of bases not matched to a gene: 6. Germline V lookup: CDR1 SGHTA, CDR2 FQGNSA. CDR3 length: 15 residues. DNA for the CDR3: TGTGCCAGCAGCTTAATATTAGCGGGAGGGGGCATTCAGTACTTC. This encodes CASSLILAGGGIQYF.

This chain connects TRBV24-1 to TRBJ2-7, with a tentative D call TRBD1 (6 bases). The CDR3 loop spans 15 amino acids. V lost 8 bases and J 3 bases, leaving 19 bases between the germline ends. The V gene's germline CDR1 is KGHDR and CDR2 SFDVKD. The DNA of the CDR3 is TGTGCCACCATTCCGCAGGGGATTAACGACTACGAGCAGTACTTC. This sequence encodes CATIPQGINDYEQYF.

This clonotype was counted a few times. The gene calls are TRBV10-3 and TRBJ2-1; D gene uncertain. The CDR3 length is 17 residues. V lost 6 bases and J 8 bases, leaving 26 bases between the germline ends. Germline V gene lookup returns CDR1 ENHRY and CDR2 SYGVKD. The CDR3 region has the DNA TGTGCCATCAGGGGCCGACATAGAAGTCGGCTGTACGATGAGCAGTTCTTC. Its protein is CAIRGRHRSRLYDEQFF.

This clonotype was seen at least ten times. The chain links TRBV20-1 to TRBJ2-5; 8 bases are shared with TRBD2. In germline, CDR1 is DFQATT, CDR2 SNEGSKA (reference sequence). J gave up 5 bases and V 8 bases, and 13 bases lay outside the gene matches. The CDR3 length is 14 residues. The CDR3, as DNA: TGCAGTCCGAGGGCAGCGGGAGATGTTGAGACCCAGTACTTC. This encodes CSPRAAGDVETQYF.

This clonotype was seen only a few times. This chain uses TRBV28 with TRBJ2-1; TRBD2 matches 7 bases. This CDR3 has 13 residues. In germline, CDR1 is MDHEN, CDR2 SYDVKM. J gave up 8 bases and V 3 bases, and 4 bases lay outside the gene matches. The CDR3 protein is CASSLGGSHEQFF. The DNA for the CDR3 is TGTGCCAGCAGTTTGGGCGGGAGTCATGAGCAGTTCTTC.

This clonotype was found a few times. The rearrangement links TRBV20-1 to TRBJ2-1, with 11 bases that match TRBD2. V lost 5 bases and J lost 8; bases outside the gene matches: 11. The CDR3 is 15 amino acids. The germline CDR1 and CDR2 sequences are DFQATT and SNEGSKA (reference sequence). The CDR3 DNA follows: TGCAGTGCTCTTCCTACTAGCGGGAGAAGAGATGAGCAGTTCTTC. Its translation is CSALPTSGRRDEQFF.

The chain combines TRBV9 with TRBJ2-7; TRBD1 matches 8 bases. Germline CDR1 SGDLS, CDR2 YYNGEE. V was clipped by 4 bases and J by 3 bases; unmatched bases: 12. CDR3 length equals 16 residues. The CDR3 DNA sequence: TGTGCCAGCAGCCCGTGGGGGACAGGCGTGGGCTACGAGCAGTACTTC. This sequence encodes CASSPWGTGVGYEQYF.

The chain has TRBV12-3 or TRBV12-4 and TRBJ2-1; 9 bases line up with TRBD2. The V segment lost 7 bases and the J segment 5 bases; nucleotides outside the gene matches: 9. This CDR3 is built from 15 residues. CDR3 amino acids: CASNTGAGGNNEQFF. CDR3 bases: TGTGCCAGCAACACGGGCGCGGGAGGGAACAATGAGCAGTTCTTC.

The genes are TRBV6-1 and TRBJ2-2, with TRBD2 matching 8 bases. The CDR3 has 16 amino acids. The V gene's germline CDR1 is MNHNS and CDR2 SASEGT. Trimming took 6 bases from V and 4 from J; bases not matched to a gene: 10. This chain's CDR3 is CASSPLAGSGTGELFF. As DNA, the CDR3 is TGTGCCAGCAGCCCTTTAGCGGGGAGCGGCACCGGGGAGCTGTTTTTT.

V is TRBV20-1 and J is TRBJ2-4; D is unclear. Deletions cut 3 bases from V and 0 bases from J, with 6 bases between. The length of the CDR3 is 13 residues. Per germline, CDR1 DFQATT and CDR2 SNEGSKA (reference sequence). The CDR3 bases are TGCAGTGCTAGCCCGCTAGCCAAAAACATTCAGTACTTC. It is translated as CSASPLAKNIQYF.

This clonotype was observed a handful of times. The rearrangement joins TRBV7-9 to TRBJ2-5; TRBD1 is a possible D gene (5 bases). Germline assignment: CDR1 SEHNR and CDR2 FQNEAQ (reference sequence). This CDR3 spans 15 amino acids. The germline V and J ends were trimmed by 6 bases and 5 bases, with 19 bases remaining between them. The CDR3 DNA is TGTGCCAGCAGTCCGACGACAGTTTCATGGGAGACCCAGTACTTC. Translated: CASSPTTVSWETQYF.

This rearrangement joins TRBV6-5 to TRBJ2-7; D is unresolved. CDR3 length: 13 amino acids. Germline V CDR1 and CDR2: MNHEY, SVGAGI. V gave up 0 bases and J gave up 0 bases, with 3 bases separating them. The CDR3 is CASSYSDSYEQYF. The CDR3 bases are TGTGCCAGCAGTTACTCAGACTCCTACGAGCAGTACTTC.

The chain joins TRBV28 to TRBJ2-1; 11 nucleotides line up with TRBD2. Germline V gene lookup returns CDR1 MDHEN and CDR2 SYDVKM. CDR3 size: 19 residues. Trimming cost V 2 bases and J 3 bases; bases outside gene matches: 12. The CDR3 coding sequence is TGTGCCAGCAGTTTAAGGGAGGGGAAGGGGACTAGCGGCTACAATGAGCAGTTCTTC. Translation: CASSLREGKGTSGYNEQFF.

The chain links TRBV6-1 to TRBJ2-6; D is perhaps TRBD2 (5 bases). The length of the CDR3 is 15 residues. Trimming took 3 bases from V and 0 from J, leaving 6 bases between them. CDR1 is MNHNS, CDR2 SASEGT, per germline. The CDR3 loop reads CASSDGGSGANVLTF. CDR3 nucleotides: TGTGCCAGCAGTGACGGAGGCTCTGGGGCCAACGTCCTGACTTTC.

V usage is TRBV15 and J usage is TRBJ2-7; 9 bases map to TRBD1. CDR3 size: 15 residues. V dropped 1 base and J dropped 7; count of bases not matched to a gene: 8. CDR1 and CDR2 from the germline V gene are LNHNV and YYDKDF (reference sequence). DNA for the CDR3: TGTGCCACCAGCAGAGGATCACAGGGGGCATATGAGCAGTACTTC. Its protein is CATSRGSQGAYEQYF.

The V call is TRBV3-1, the J call TRBJ2-7, with TRBD2 identical over 9 bases. This CDR3 has 15 residues. Trimming at V came to 1 base and at J to 0 bases, leaving 1 base not matched to a gene. Germline CDR1 LGHDT, CDR2 YNNKEL (reference sequence). CDR3 residues: CASSQGLAVSYEQYF. CDR3 in DNA: TGTGCCAGCAGCCAAGGACTAGCGGTCTCCTACGAGCAGTACTTC.

This clonotype has a handful of counts. The J gene is TRBJ2-1, the V gene TRBV28; 12 bases are shared with TRBD2. The CDR3 extends over 15 amino acids. The germline V gene has CDR1 MDHEN and CDR2 SYDVKM. Trimming cost V 1 base and J 8 bases; bases outside gene matches: 3. The CDR3 protein is CASSLLTSGSDEQFF. The CDR3 DNA reads as TGTGCCAGCAGTTTATTGACTAGCGGGAGCGATGAGCAGTTCTTC. Together with reference TRBV28 and TRBJ2-1, the CDR3 gives the full variable domain: DVKVTQSSRYLVKRTGEKVFLECVQDMDHENMFWYRQDPGLGLRLIYFSYDVKMKEKGDIPEGYSVSREKKERFSLILESASTNQTSMYLCASSLLTSGSDEQFFGPGTRLTVL.

The count of this clonotype is one. One end of the junction fails to match germline, which may point to a read error. The rearrangement uses TRBV5-1 and TRBJ2-5; D remains ambiguous. The CDR3 has 12 amino acids. Per germline, CDR1 SGHRS and CDR2 YFSETQ. In nucleotides, the CDR3 is TGCGCCAGCAGCTTGCACCAGGAGACCCAGTACTTC. This translates into CASSLHQETQYF.

The chain uses TRBV10-3 and TRBJ2-1; the D gene is possibly TRBD2 (6 bases). CDR1 and CDR2 from the germline V gene are ENHRY and SYGVKD. V was pared by 9 bases and J by 16 bases, with 25 bases between. The CDR3 has 13 residues. CDR3 in DNA: TGTGCCATAACTAGCCCGGGCGTCTCCCGCGCTTTCTTC. It codes for CAITSPGVSRAFF.